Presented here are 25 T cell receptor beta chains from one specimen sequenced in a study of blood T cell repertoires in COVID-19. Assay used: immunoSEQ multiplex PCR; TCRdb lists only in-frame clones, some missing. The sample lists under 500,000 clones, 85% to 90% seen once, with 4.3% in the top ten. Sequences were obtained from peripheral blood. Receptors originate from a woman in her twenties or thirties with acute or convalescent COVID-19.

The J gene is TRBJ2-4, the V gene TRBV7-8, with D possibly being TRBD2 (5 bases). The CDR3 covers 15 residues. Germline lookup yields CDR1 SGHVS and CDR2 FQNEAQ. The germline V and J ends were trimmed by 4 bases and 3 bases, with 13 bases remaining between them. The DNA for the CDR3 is TGTGCCAGCAGCTGGCAGAGGGAAGACAAAAACATTCAGTACTTC. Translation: CASSWQREDKNIQYF.

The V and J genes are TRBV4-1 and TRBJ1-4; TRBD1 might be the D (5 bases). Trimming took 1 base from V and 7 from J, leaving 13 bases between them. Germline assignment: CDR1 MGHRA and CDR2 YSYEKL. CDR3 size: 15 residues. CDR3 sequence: CASSQVGVGGEKLFF. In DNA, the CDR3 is TGCGCCAGCAGCCAAGTGGGCGTGGGGGGTGAAAAACTGTTTTTT.

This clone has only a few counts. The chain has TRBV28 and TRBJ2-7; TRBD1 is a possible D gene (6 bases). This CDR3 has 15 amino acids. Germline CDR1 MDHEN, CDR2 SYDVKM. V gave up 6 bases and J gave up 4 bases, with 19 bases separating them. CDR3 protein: CASSPRSDRTYEQYF. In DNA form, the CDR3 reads TGTGCCAGCAGCCCACGATCAGACAGGACTTACGAGCAGTACTTC.

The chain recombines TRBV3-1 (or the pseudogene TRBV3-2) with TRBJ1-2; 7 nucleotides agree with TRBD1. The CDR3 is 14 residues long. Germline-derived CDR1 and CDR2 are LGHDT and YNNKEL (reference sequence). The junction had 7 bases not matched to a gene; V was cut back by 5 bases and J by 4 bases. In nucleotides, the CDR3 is TGTGCCAGCAGCACCAGACAGGGCCTCTATGGCTACACCTTC. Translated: CASSTRQGLYGYTF.

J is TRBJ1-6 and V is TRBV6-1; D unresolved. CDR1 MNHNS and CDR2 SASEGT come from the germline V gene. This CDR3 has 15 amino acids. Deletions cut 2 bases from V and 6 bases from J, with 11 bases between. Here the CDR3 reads CASSEYQQPNSPLHF. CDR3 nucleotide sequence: TGTGCCAGCAGTGAATACCAACAGCCTAATTCACCCCTCCACTTT.

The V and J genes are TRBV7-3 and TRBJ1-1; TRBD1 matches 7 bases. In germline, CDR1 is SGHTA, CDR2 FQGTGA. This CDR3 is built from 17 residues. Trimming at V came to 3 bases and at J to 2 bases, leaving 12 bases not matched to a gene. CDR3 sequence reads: CASSFAGTAPLNTEAFF. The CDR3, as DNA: TGTGCCAGCAGCTTCGCCGGGACAGCGCCTCTAAACACTGAAGCTTTCTTT.

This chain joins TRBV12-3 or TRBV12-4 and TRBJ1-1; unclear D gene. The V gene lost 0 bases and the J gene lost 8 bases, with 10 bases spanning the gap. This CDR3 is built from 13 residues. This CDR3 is CASSLARVDEAFF. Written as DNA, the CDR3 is TGTGCCAGCAGTTTAGCCCGGGTCGACGAAGCTTTCTTT.

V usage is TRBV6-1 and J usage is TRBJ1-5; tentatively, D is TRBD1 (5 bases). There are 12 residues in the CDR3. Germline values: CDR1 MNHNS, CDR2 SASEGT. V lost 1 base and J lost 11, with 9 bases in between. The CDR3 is CASSEVGGAQHF. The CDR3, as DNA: TGTGCCAGCAGTGAAGTGGGGGGTGCCCAGCATTTT.

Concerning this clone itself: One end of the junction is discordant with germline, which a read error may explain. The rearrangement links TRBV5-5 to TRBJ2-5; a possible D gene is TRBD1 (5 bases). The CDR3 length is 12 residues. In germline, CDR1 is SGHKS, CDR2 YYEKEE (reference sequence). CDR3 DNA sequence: TGTGCCACCAGCTTAGGGGAAGAGACCCAGTACTTC. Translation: CATSLGEETQYF.

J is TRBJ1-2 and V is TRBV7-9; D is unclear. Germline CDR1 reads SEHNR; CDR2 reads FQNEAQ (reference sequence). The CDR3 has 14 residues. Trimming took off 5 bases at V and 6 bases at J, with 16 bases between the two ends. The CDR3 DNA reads TGTGCCAGCAGCCCCCTCGATATAGCGAATGGCTACACCTTC. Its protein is CASSPLDIANGYTF.

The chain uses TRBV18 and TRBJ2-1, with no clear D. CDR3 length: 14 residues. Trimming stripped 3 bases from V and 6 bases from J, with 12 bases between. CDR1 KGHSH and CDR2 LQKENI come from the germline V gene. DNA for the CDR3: TGTGCCAGCTCACCCTGGCCCAGCGCCAATGAGCAGTTCTTC. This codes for CASSPWPSANEQFF. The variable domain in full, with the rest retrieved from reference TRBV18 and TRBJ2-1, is NAGVMQNPRHLVRRRGQEARLRCSPMKGHSHVYWYRQLPEEGLKFMVYLQKENIIDESGMPKERFSAEFPKEGPSILRIQQVVRGDSAAYFCASSPWPSANEQFFGPGTRLTVL.

This CDR3 is CASSLPGVKRDTQYF. In DNA form, the CDR3 reads TGTGCCAGCAGCTTGCCCGGGGTCAAGCGCGATACGCAGTATTTT. The chain joins TRBV5-4 to TRBJ2-3; weak D call: TRBD2 (5 bases). From germline, CDR1 is SGHNT and CDR2 YYREEE (reference sequence). V lost 1 base and J 6 bases, leaving 15 bases between the germline ends. The CDR3 totals 15 residues.

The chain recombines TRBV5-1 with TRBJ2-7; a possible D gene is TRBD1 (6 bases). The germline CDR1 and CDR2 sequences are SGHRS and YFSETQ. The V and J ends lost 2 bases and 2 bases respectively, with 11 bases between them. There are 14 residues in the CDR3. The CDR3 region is CASSFTRGTYEQYF. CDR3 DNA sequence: TGCGCCAGCAGCTTTACCAGGGGAACCTACGAGCAGTACTTC.

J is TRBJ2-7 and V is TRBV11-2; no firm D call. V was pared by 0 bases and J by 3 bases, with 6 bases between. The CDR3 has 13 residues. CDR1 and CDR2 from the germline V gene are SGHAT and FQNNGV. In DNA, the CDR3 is TGTGCCAGCAGCTTAGATCTGAGCTACGAGCAGTACTTC. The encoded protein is CASSLDLSYEQYF.

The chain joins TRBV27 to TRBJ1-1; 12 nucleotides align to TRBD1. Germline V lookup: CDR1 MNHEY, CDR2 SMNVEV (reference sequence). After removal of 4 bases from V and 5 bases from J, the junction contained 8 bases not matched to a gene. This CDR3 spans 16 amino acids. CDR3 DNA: TGTGCCAGCAGTTCCCGGGACAGGGGGCGGGGGACTGAAGCTTTCTTT. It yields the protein CASSSRDRGRGTEAFF.

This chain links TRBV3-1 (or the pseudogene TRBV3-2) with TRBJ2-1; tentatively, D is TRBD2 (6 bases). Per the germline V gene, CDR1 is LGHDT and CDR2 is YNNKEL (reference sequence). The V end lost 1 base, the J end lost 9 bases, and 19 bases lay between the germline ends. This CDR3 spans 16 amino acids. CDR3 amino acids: CASSQGPGLPFSEQFF. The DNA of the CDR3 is TGTGCCAGCAGCCAAGGACCGGGACTCCCGTTCAGTGAGCAGTTCTTC.

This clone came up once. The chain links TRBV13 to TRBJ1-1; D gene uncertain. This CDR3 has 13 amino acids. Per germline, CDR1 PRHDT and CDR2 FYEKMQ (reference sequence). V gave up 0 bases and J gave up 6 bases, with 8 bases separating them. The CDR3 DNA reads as TGTGCCAGCAGCTTAGGGATCGGGGCTGAAGCTTTCTTT. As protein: CASSLGIGAEAFF. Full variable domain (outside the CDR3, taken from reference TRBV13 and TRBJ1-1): AAGVIQSPRHLIKEKRETATLKCYPIPRHDTVYWYQQGPGQDPQFLISFYEKMQSDKGSIPDRFSAQQFSDYHSELNMSSLELGDSALYFCASSLGIGAEAFFGQGTRLTVV.

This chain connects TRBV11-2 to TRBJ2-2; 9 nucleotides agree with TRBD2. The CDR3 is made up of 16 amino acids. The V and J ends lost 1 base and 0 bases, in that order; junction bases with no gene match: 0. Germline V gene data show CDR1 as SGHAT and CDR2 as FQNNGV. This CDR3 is CASSLVAGANTGELFF. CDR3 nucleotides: TGTGCCAGCAGCTTAGTAGCGGGGGCGAACACCGGGGAGCTGTTTTTT.

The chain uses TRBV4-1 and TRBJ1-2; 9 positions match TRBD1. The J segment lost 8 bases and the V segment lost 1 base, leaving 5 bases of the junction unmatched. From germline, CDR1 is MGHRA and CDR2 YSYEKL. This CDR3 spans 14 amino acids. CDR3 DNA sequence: TGCGCCAGCAGCCAAGTAACAGGGGGCATGGGCTACACCTTC. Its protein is CASSQVTGGMGYTF.

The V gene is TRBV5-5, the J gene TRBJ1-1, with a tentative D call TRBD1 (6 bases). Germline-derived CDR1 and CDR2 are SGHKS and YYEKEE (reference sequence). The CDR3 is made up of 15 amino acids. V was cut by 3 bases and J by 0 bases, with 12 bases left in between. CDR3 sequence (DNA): TGTGCCAGCAGCTGGGGGCCGGCCATGAACACTGAAGCTTTCTTT. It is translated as CASSWGPAMNTEAFF.

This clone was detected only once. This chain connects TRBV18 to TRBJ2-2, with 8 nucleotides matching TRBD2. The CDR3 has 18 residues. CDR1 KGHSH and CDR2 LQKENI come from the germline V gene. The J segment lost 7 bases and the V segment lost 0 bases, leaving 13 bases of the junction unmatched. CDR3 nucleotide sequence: TGTGCCAGCTCACCACCAGGTGGACTAGCCGTTAAAGTCGGGGAGCTGTTTTTT. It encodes CASSPPGGLAVKVGELFF. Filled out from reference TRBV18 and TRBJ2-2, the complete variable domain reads NAGVMQNPRHLVRRRGQEARLRCSPMKGHSHVYWYRQLPEEGLKFMVYLQKENIIDESGMPKERFSAEFPKEGPSILRIQQVVRGDSAAYFCASSPPGGLAVKVGELFFGEGSRLTVL.

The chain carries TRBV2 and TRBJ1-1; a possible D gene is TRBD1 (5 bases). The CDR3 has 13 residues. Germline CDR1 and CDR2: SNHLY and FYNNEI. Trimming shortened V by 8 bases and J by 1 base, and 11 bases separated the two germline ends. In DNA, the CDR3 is TGTGCCAGCTCGGGACTTTCGAACACTGAAGCTTTCTTT. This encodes CASSGLSNTEAFF.

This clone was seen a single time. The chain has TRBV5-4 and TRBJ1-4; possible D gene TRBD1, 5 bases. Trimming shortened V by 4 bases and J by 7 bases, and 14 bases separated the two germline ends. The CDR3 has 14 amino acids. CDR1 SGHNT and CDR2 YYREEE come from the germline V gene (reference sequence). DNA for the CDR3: TGTGCCAGCAGCGCCCGGGGGTCCCCTGAAAAACTGTTTTTT. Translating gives CASSARGSPEKLFF.

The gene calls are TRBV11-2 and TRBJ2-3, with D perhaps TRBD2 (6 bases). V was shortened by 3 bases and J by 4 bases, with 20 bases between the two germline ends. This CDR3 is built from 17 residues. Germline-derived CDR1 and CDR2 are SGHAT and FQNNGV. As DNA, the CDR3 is TGTGCCAGCAGCTTTAGGGGCGGGAAGGTCGTCGCAGATACGCAGTATTTT. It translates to CASSFRGGKVVADTQYF.

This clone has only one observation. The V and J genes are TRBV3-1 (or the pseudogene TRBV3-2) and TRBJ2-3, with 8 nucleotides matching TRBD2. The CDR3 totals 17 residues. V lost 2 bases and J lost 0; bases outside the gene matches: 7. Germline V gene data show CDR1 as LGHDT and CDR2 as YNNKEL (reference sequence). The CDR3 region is CASSQNPGGGSTDTQYF. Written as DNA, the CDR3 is TGTGCCAGCAGCCAAAACCCGGGGGGGGGTAGCACAGATACGCAGTATTTT.